This T cell receptor (beta chain) was recorded in a study of blood T cells in healthy people across ages. Study-wide findings and caveats: Roughly linearly, TCR beta diversity per million T cells fell as age increased.

As concerns this clonotype: The target antigen is unknown.

With a J-beta primer mix and a sample-barcoded 5' primer, a second PCR ran roughly 6 to 11 cycles. TCRdb analysed the 5' RACE reads with MiXCR anew, one entry per CDR3 protein. The table has over a million distinct CDR3 sequences, 20% to 25% seen once; the top ten hold around 0.75%. From germline, CDR1 is DFQATT and CDR2 SNEGSKA (reference sequence). This CDR3 comprises 13 residues. The V gene lost 3 bases and the J gene lost 13 bases, with 20 bases spanning the gap. Isolation per sample recovered at least 6.5 million PBMCs. The data also belong to a second study, concerning T cells of mothers and their children. That study reports: Nine systemically healthy Caucasian donors: three mothers, six children.

The sample comprised blood. The clonotype comes from a girl aged 2-10 years in good health. The chain combines TRBV20-1 with TRBJ2-3; D is perhaps TRBD1 (5 bases). CDR3 region: CSASLQGKSWEYF. Here the CDR3 DNA reads TGCAGTGCTAGCCTGCAGGGAAAGAGTTGGGAGTATTTT.